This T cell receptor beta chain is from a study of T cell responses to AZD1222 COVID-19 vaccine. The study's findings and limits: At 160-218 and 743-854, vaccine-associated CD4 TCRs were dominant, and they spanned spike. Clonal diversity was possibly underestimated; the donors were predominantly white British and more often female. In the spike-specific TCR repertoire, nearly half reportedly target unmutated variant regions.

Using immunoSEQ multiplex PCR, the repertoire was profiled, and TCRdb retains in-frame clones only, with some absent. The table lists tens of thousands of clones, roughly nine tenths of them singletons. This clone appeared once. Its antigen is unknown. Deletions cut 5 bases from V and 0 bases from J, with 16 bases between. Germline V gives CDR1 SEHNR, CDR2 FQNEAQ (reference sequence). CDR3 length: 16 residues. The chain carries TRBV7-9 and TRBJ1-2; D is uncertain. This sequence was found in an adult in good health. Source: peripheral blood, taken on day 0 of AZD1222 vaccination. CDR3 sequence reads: CASSLTYTVTNYGYTF. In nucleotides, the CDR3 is TGTGCCAGCAGCCTCACCTACACCGTTACTAACTATGGCTACACCTTC.